The 24 T cell receptor beta chains presented below share a single source sample, sequenced in a study of control samples from healthy donors and cancer patients. The method was immunoSEQ multiplex PCR; TCRdb's version includes in-frame clones alone and lacks a portion of them. The table includes fewer than 500,000 clones, more than 80% detected once. The source material was PBMCs. The receptors stem from a man aged 40-55 years with head and neck cancer.

The table lists this clone with a count of one. This sequence joins TRBV9 and TRBJ1-1; a possible D gene is TRBD1 (6 bases). This CDR3 has 12 residues. Germline V gene data show CDR1 as SGDLS and CDR2 as YYNGEE. V was cut by 4 bases and J by 11 bases, with 15 bases left in between. This CDR3 is CASSPSGTHAFF. Written as DNA, the CDR3 is TGTGCCAGCAGCCCATCCGGGACACATGCTTTCTTT.

J is TRBJ2-7 and V is TRBV21-1; the D call of TRBD1 is as the table states it, not checked on the DNA. TRBV21-1 counts as a pseudogene. This CDR3 is 14 amino acids long. Here the CDR3 DNA reads TGTGCCAGCAGCCCCCGGACAGGGAGGTACGAGCAGTACTTC. Protein product: CASSPRTGRYEQYF.

The chain recombines TRBV5-3 with TRBJ2-1; 13 bases agree with TRBD2. TRBV5-3 is noted as an ORF with a role that remains uncertain. Trimming at V came to 4 bases and at J to 13 bases, leaving 11 bases not matched to a gene. The CDR3 has 15 residues. CDR3 nucleotide sequence: TGTGCCAGAAGCCCCCCCCGGACTAGCGGGAGTCAACAGTTCTTC. It is translated as CARSPPRTSGSQQFF.

The chain combines TRBV5-8 with TRBJ1-2; D is ambiguous. CDR1 and CDR2 from the germline V gene are SGHTS and YDEGEE. This CDR3 spans 13 amino acids. V lost 4 bases and J 4 bases, leaving 11 bases between the germline ends. CDR3 loop: CASSPIFLYGYTF. CDR3 coding DNA: TGTGCCAGCAGCCCGATCTTTCTCTATGGCTACACCTTC.

Details on this clone: At one of its ends the junction is not consistent with the germline gene, which may arise from a read error. The rearrangement uses TRBV7-9 and TRBJ1-1, with unresolved D. This CDR3 is 8 amino acids long. Per germline, CDR1 SEHNR and CDR2 FQNEAQ (reference sequence). CDR3 coding DNA: TGTGCCAGCAGCTCCCTCCGATTT. This codes for CASSSLRF.

V and J are TRBV7-6 and TRBJ2-3; D is uncertain. The V gene's germline CDR1 is SGHVS and CDR2 FNYEAQ. CDR3 length: 16 amino acids. Deletions cut 5 bases from V and 2 bases from J, with 17 bases between. CDR3 residues: CASSPRLTRLTDTQYF. CDR3 sequence (DNA): TGTGCCAGCAGCCCACGCCTCACTCGCCTCACAGATACGCAGTATTTT. Full variable domain (remainder filled in from reference TRBV7-6 and TRBJ2-3): GAGVSQSPRYKVTKRGQDVALRCDPISGHVSLYWYRQALGQGPEFLTYFNYEAQQDKSGLPNDRFSAERPEGSISTLTIQRTEQRDSAMYRCASSPRLTRLTDTQYFGPGTRLTVL.

The gene calls are TRBV7-8 and TRBJ2-2; D may be TRBD2 (5 bases). Trimming took 1 base from V and 3 from J, leaving 15 bases between them. This CDR3 has 17 residues. The V gene's germline CDR1 is SGHVS and CDR2 FQNEAQ. CDR3 DNA: TGTGCCAGCAGCTTAGGTCTCGGGGTAAAGGACACCGGGGAGCTGTTTTTT. The encoded protein is CASSLGLGVKDTGELFF.

The gene calls are TRBV12-3 or TRBV12-4 and TRBJ2-5; no reliable D call. V lost 6 bases to trimming and J lost 3 bases, with 11 bases between them. The CDR3 spans 13 residues. The CDR3 nucleotides read TGTGCCAGCAGGCGCGGCCGGGAAGAGACCCAGTACTTC. It is translated as CASRRGREETQYF.

The chain recombines TRBV9 with TRBJ1-3; D perhaps matches TRBD1 (6 bases). The V end lost 4 bases, the J end lost 1 base, and 15 bases lay between the germline ends. Germline V gives CDR1 SGDLS, CDR2 YYNGEE. This CDR3 spans 16 amino acids. Here the CDR3 reads CASSITAGVSGNTIYF. The CDR3 DNA is TGTGCCAGCAGCATAACAGCAGGGGTTTCTGGAAACACCATATATTTT.

V and J are TRBV6-5 and TRBJ2-5; a possible D gene is TRBD2 (6 bases). V was trimmed by 7 bases and J by 1 base, leaving 13 bases between them. Germline CDR1 reads MNHEY; CDR2 reads SVGAGI. The CDR3 contains 14 residues. CDR3 loop: CASKNAGIQETQYF. For the CDR3, the DNA is TGTGCCAGCAAAAATGCGGGGATCCAAGAGACCCAGTACTTC.

This rearrangement joins TRBV7-2 to TRBJ1-6; no clear D gene. Trimming stripped 0 bases from V and 11 bases from J, with 14 bases between. Per the germline V gene, CDR1 is SGHTA and CDR2 is FQGNSA. The CDR3 contains 15 residues. CDR3 amino acids: CASSLALMTEAPLHF. CDR3 nucleotides: TGTGCCAGCAGCTTAGCGCTAATGACGGAGGCACCCCTCCACTTT.

In this sample, this clone turned up once. Other DNA sequences in the sample encode the same CDR3. The rearrangement uses TRBV5-1 and TRBJ2-3, with 8 nucleotides matching TRBD1. V was pared by 2 bases and J by 3 bases, with 2 bases of the junction left unmatched. The CDR3 totals 14 residues. The V gene's germline CDR1 is SGHRS and CDR2 YFSETQ. The CDR3 DNA reads TGCGCCAGCAGCTTTGACAGGGGTACAGATACGCAGTATTTT. Its translation: CASSFDRGTDTQYF.

The V call is TRBV9, the J call TRBJ2-3, with D unresolved. Germline loops: CDR1 SGDLS, CDR2 YYNGEE. V was clipped by 6 bases and J by 2 bases, with 4 bases between them. CDR3 length: 11 residues. The CDR3 DNA is TGTGCCAGCACCAACACAGATACGCAGTATTTT. It yields the protein CASTNTDTQYF.

The CDR3 is CASSLGVGQGTHEQYF. CDR3 nucleotides: TGTGCCAGCAGCTTAGGGGTGGGACAGGGAACCCACGAGCAGTACTTC. This sequence joins TRBV7-2 and TRBJ2-7; TRBD1 agrees at 9 bases. V dropped 1 base and J dropped 5; count of bases not matched to a gene: 9. The CDR3 extends over 16 amino acids. CDR1 SGHTA and CDR2 FQGNSA come from the germline V gene. Looking up the rest from reference TRBV7-2 and TRBJ2-7 gives the full variable domain: GAGVSQSPSNKVTEKGKDVELRCDPISGHTALYWYRQSLGQGLEFLIYFQGNSAPDKSGLPSDRFSAERTGGSVSTLTIQRTQQEDSAVYLCASSLGVGQGTHEQYFGPGTRLTVT.

V is TRBV28 and J is TRBJ2-7; TRBD2 aligns across 8 bases. Trimming took 5 bases from V and 5 from J; bases not matched to a gene: 14. Germline V gives CDR1 MDHEN, CDR2 SYDVKM. This CDR3 comprises 16 residues. CDR3 bases: TGTGCCAGCAGTCTCCCGAAACCGGGGGGGAAGAACGAGCAGTACTTC. This encodes CASSLPKPGGKNEQYF.

The rearrangement uses TRBV15 and TRBJ2-5; 10 bases agree with TRBD2. Trimming took 0 bases from V and 3 from J; bases not matched to a gene: 7. CDR1 LNHNV and CDR2 YYDKDF come from the germline V gene (reference sequence). The CDR3 has 17 residues. CDR3: CATSRDVVAGGKETQYF. The CDR3 DNA reads as TGTGCCACCAGCAGAGATGTGGTAGCGGGAGGAAAAGAGACCCAGTACTTC.

The rearrangement uses TRBV18 and TRBJ2-7, with unresolved D. Trimming removed 0 bases from V and 3 bases from J, with 15 bases in between. Germline CDR1 and CDR2: KGHSH and LQKENI. This CDR3 is built from 16 residues. The CDR3 is CASSPPFPENGYEQYF. The CDR3 coding sequence is TGTGCCAGCTCACCACCTTTCCCGGAAAACGGCTACGAGCAGTACTTC.

J is TRBJ1-1 and V is TRBV10-2; 7 bases align to TRBD1. The V and J ends lost 7 bases and 1 base, in that order; junction bases with no gene match: 6. Germline V lookup: CDR1 WSHSY, CDR2 SAAADI. CDR3 length: 14 residues. The chain's CDR3 is CASTNGQANTEAFF. The CDR3 DNA is TGCGCCAGCACCAATGGACAGGCGAACACTGAAGCTTTCTTT.

This clone was detected only once. The chain uses TRBV4-1 and TRBJ1-4, with 12 bases matching TRBD1. The J segment lost 6 bases and the V segment lost 1 base, leaving 9 bases of the junction unmatched. This CDR3 comprises 18 residues. Germline assignment: CDR1 MGHRA and CDR2 YSYEKL. CDR3 bases: TGCGCCAGCAGCCAAGTCGGGACAGGGGGCCGCGTAGATGAAAAACTGTTTTTT. Protein sequence: CASSQVGTGGRVDEKLFF.

The chain uses TRBV9 and TRBJ2-5, with 8 positions matching TRBD2. The CDR3 runs to 16 residues. The junction had 9 bases not matched to a gene; V was cut back by 0 bases and J by 5 bases. CDR1 is SGDLS and CDR2 is YYNGEE in the germline V gene. CDR3 loop: CASSVGAGGGSETQYF. In nucleotides, the CDR3 is TGTGCCAGCAGCGTAGGTGCGGGAGGCGGGAGTGAGACCCAGTACTTC.

This chain connects TRBV5-6 to TRBJ1-1, with D unclear. V was clipped by 7 bases and J by 4 bases, with 11 bases between them. CDR3 size: 12 residues. The germline V gene encodes CDR1 SGHDT and CDR2 YYEEEE. The CDR3 nucleotides read TGTGCCAGCGGTCGGGGAGTCACTGAAGCTTTCTTT. This translates into CASGRGVTEAFF. The whole variable domain, remainder taken from reference TRBV5-6 and TRBJ1-1, is DAGVTQSPTHLIKTRGQQVTLRCSPKSGHDTVSWYQQALGQGPQFIFQYYEEEERQRGNFPDRFSGHQFPNYSSELNVNALLLGDSALYLCASGRGVTEAFFGQGTRLTVV.

A remark on this clone: The same CDR3 can be traced to other DNA sequences in this sample. This rearrangement joins TRBV7-2 to TRBJ1-2, with TRBD1 as a possible D gene (6 bases). Between the trimmed V and J ends, which lost 5 bases and 2 bases, there was a span of 9 bases. The CDR3 totals 13 residues. Germline V CDR1 and CDR2: SGHTA, FQGNSA. The CDR3 reads CASSPDRNYGYTF. As DNA, the CDR3 is TGTGCCAGCAGCCCAGACAGGAACTATGGCTACACCTTC.

The V and J genes are TRBV30 and TRBJ2-1, with 11 bases matching TRBD2. Per the germline V gene, CDR1 is GTSNPN and CDR2 is SVGIG (reference sequence). J was trimmed by 9 bases and V by 2 bases; bases with no gene match: 9. The CDR3 contains 15 residues. The CDR3 bases are TGTGCCTGGAGTATCGGGACTAGCGGAGGGGGTGAGCAGTTCTTC. It encodes CAWSIGTSGGGEQFF.

This chain uses TRBV4-2 with TRBJ2-1; 10 bases match TRBD1. Trimming at V came to 4 bases and at J to 3 bases, leaving 12 bases not matched to a gene. Germline lookup yields CDR1 LGHNA and CDR2 YNFKEQ. The CDR3 consists of 18 residues. The CDR3 nucleotides read TGTGCCAGCAGCCCTCTCCTCGGGGGGACAGGGGACTACAATGAGCAGTTCTTC. This translates into CASSPLLGGTGDYNEQFF.